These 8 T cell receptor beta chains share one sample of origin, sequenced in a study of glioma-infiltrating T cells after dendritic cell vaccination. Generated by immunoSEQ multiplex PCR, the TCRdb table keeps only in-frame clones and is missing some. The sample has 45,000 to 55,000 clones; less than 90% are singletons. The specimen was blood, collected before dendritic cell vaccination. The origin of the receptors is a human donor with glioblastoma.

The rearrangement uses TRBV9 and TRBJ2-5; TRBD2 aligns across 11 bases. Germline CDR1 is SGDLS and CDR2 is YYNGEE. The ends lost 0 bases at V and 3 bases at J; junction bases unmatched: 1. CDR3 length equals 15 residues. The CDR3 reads CASSVVTSGEETQYF. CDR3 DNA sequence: TGTGCCAGCAGCGTAGTGACTAGCGGGGAAGAGACCCAGTACTTC. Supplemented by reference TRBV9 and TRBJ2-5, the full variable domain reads DSGVTQTPKHLITATGQRVTLRCSPRSGDLSVYWYQQSLDQGLQFLIQYYNGEERAKGNILERFSAQQFPDLHSELNLSSLELGDSALYFCASSVVTSGEETQYFGPGTRLLVL.

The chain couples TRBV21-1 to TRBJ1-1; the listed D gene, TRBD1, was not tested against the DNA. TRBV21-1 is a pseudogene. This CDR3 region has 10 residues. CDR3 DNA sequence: TGTGCCAGCAGGGCCACTGAAGCTTTCTTT. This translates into CASRATEAFF.

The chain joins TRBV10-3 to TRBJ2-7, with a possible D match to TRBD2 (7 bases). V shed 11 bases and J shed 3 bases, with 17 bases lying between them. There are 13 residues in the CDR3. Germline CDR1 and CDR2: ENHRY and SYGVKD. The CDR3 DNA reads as TGTGCCCTTTGGGCGGGGGCGGGCTACGAGCAGTACTTC. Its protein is CALWAGAGYEQYF.

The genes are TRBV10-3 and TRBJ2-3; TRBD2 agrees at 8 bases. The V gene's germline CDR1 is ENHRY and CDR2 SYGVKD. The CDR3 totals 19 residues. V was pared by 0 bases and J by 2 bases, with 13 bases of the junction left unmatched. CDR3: CAISESSGGEREITDTQYF. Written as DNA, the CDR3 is TGTGCCATCAGTGAGTCGAGCGGTGGCGAGCGGGAGATCACAGATACGCAGTATTTT.

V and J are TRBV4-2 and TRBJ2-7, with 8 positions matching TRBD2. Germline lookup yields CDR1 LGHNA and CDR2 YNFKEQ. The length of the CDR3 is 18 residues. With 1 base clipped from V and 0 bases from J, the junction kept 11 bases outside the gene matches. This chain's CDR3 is CASSQAVWSGSPSYEQYF. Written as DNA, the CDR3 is TGTGCCAGCAGCCAAGCAGTTTGGAGCGGGAGTCCCTCCTACGAGCAGTACTTC.

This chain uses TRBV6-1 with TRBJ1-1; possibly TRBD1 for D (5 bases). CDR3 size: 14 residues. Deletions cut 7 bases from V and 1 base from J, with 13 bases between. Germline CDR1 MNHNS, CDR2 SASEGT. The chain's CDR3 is CASTSLGGNTEAFF. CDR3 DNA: TGTGCCAGCACATCCCTGGGGGGGAACACTGAAGCTTTCTTT.

The CDR3 bases are TGCGCCAGCAGTGATGGGCCAGGTCAGCCCCAGCATTTT. Translated: CASSDGPGQPQHF. The V gene is TRBV10-1, the J gene TRBJ1-5, with unresolved D. Germline V CDR1 and CDR2: WNHNN, SYGVQD (reference sequence). The CDR3 runs to 13 residues. Trimming took off 3 bases at V and 6 bases at J, with 9 bases between the two ends.

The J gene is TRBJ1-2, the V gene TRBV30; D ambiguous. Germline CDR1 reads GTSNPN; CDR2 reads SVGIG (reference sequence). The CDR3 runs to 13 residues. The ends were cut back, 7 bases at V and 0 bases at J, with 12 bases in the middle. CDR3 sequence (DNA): TGTGCCTCACCAAAAGAGACTAACTATGGCTACACCTTC. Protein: CASPKETNYGYTF.